This T cell receptor (beta chain) was documented in a study of T cells in Graves' hyperthyroidism and ophthalmopathy. Regarding the study as a whole: The authors' 13 V-J model separated ophthalmopathy from stable hyperthyroidism.

This clonotype was recorded many times. What it binds is not known. J gave up 3 bases and V 1 base, and 1 base lay outside the gene matches. The CDR3 is 15 amino acids. Germline V lookup: CDR1 MDHEN, CDR2 SYDVKM. Amplified regions were TCR beta CDR3 sequences from RNA transcripts. In the first-round RT-PCR of the TCR CDR3, the HTBI primer set was used. One entry per CDR3 protein results from TCRdb running MiXCR on the multiplex PCR reads. This sample yields about 720,000 distinct CDR3 sequences, of which about 15% are seen a single time; under 8.5% belongs to the top ten. The study excluded patients with uncontrolled infection, other autoimmune disease, pregnancy or lactation.

The V gene is TRBV28, the J gene TRBJ2-1; 9 nucleotides align to TRBD2. The sequence derives from a man younger than 35 with Graves' hyperthyroidism. The sequencing sample was made of blood. In nucleotides, the CDR3 is TGTGCCAGCAGTTTATTAGCGGGGGACTACAATGAGCAGTTCTTC. This gives the protein CASSLLAGDYNEQFF.